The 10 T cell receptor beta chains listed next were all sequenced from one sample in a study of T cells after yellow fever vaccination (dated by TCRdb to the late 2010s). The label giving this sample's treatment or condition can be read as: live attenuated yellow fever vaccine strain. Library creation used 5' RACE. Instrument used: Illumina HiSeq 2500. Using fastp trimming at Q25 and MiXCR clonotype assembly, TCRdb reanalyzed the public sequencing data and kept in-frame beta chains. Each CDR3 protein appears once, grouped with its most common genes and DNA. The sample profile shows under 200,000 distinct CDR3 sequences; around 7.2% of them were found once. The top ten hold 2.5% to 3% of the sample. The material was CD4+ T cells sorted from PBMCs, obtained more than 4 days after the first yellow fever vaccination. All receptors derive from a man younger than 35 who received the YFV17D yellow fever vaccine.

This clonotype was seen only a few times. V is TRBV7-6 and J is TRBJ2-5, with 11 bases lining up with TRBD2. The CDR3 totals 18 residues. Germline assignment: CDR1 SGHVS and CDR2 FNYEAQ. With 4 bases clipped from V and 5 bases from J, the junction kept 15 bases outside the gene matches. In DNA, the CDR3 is TGTGCCAGCAGCTCCCCCCCCCCACTAGCGGGGGTAGGGGAGACCCAGTACTTC. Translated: CASSSPPPLAGVGETQYF.

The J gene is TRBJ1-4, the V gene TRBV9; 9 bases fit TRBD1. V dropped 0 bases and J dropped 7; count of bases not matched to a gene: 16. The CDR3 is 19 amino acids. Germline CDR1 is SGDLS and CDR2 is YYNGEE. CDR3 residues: CASSVGLVWGQGSSEKLFF. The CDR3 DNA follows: TGTGCCAGCAGCGTAGGTTTGGTGTGGGGACAGGGCTCAAGTGAAAAACTGTTTTTT.

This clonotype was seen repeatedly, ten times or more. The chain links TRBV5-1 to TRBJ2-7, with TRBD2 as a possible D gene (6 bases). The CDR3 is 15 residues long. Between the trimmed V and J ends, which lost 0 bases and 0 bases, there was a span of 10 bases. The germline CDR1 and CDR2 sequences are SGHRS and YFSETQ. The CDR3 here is CASSLGGTDSYEQYF. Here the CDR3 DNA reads TGCGCCAGCAGCTTGGGCGGGACGGACTCCTACGAGCAGTACTTC. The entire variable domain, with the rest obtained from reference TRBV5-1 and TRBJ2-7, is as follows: KAGVTQTPRYLIKTRGQQVTLSCSPISGHRSVSWYQQTPGQGLQFLFEYFSETQRNKGNFPGRFSGRQFSNSRSEMNVSTLELGDSALYLCASSLGGTDSYEQYFGPGTRLTVT.

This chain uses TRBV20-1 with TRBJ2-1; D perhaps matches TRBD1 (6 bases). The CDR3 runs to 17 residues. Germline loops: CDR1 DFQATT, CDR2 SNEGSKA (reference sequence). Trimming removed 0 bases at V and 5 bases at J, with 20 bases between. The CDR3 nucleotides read TGCAGTGCTAGAGATCCGGCAGGGGACCACCTAGACAATGAGCAGTTCTTC. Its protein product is CSARDPAGDHLDNEQFF.

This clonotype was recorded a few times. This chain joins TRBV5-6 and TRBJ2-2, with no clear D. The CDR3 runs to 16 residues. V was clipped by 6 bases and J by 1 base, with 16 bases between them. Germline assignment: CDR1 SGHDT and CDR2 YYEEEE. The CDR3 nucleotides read TGTGCCAGCAACGGTGATGGCGGTGGGAACACCGGGGAGCTGTTTTTT. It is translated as CASNGDGGGNTGELFF.

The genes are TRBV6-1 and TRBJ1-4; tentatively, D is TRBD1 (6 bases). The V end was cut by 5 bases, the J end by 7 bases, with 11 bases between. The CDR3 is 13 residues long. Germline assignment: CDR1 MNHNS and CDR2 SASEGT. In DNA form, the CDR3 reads TGTGCCAGCAGTCGAGGGGGGGCTGAAAAACTGTTTTTT. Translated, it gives CASSRGGAEKLFF.

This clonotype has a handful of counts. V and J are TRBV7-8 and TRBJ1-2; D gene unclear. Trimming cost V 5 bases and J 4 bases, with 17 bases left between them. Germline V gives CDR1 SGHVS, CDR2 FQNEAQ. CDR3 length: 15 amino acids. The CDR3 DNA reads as TGTGCCAGCAGCCCTAGACAAGTATTAGGCTATGGCTACACCTTC. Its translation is CASSPRQVLGYGYTF.

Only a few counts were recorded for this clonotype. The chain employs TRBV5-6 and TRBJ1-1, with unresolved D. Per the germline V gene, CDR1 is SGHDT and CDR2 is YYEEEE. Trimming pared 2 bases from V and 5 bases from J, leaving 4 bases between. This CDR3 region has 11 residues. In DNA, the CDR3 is TGTGCCAGCAGCTTCAGAACTGAAGCTTTCTTT. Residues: CASSFRTEAFF.

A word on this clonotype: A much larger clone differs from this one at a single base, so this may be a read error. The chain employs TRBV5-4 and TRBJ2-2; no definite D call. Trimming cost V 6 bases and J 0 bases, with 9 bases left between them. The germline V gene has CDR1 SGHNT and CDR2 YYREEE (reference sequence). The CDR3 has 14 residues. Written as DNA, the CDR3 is TGTGCCAGCAACCCGGTCCCGAACACCGGGGAGCTGTTTTTT. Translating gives CASNPVPNTGELFF.

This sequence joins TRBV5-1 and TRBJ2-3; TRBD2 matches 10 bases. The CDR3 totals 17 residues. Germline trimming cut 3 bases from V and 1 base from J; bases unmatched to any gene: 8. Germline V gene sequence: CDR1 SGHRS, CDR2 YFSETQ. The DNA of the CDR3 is TGCGCCAGCAGCTACCTAACCGGGACTAGCGGCACAGATACGCAGTATTTT. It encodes CASSYLTGTSGTDTQYF.